These T cell receptor beta chains were read from a single sample in a study of blood T cell repertoires in COVID-19. TCRdb's copy holds only in-frame clones and misses some; the assay was immunoSEQ multiplex PCR. The sample includes under 150,000 clones, 88% of them seen just once. The material sequenced was peripheral blood. These receptors were obtained from an older woman who had recovered from COVID-19. The CDR3 runs from the conserved cysteine through the conserved F or W. Each record gives: J gene, clone size, V gene, D gene, CDR3 DNA, CDR3 protein. D genes are given only for firm matches. The size field is filled for only some rows; it gives once, few, many or a size class.

>TRBJ2-3|.|TRBV4-2|TRBD2
TGTGCCAGCAGCCAAGTCCCCGGGACTAGACCCACATCAGATACGCAGTATTTT
CASSQVPGTRPTSDTQYF
>TRBJ1-1|.|TRBV2|.
TGTGCCAGCAGTGAACCGGGGGGTGGGACTGAAGCTTTCTTT
CASSEPGGGTEAFF
>TRBJ2-7|.|TRBV15|.
TGTGCCACCAGCGTGACTACCTCCTACGAGCAGTACTTC
CATSVTTSYEQYF
>TRBJ2-3|.|TRBV7-3|TRBD2
TGTGCCAGCAGCCCTCAGCGGGGGGTTACAGATACGCAGTATTTT
CASSPQRGVTDTQYF
>TRBJ1-2|.|TRBV19|TRBD1
TGTGCCAGTCAGGACAGGGGCTACTATGGCTACACCTTC
CASQDRGYYGYTF
>TRBJ2-1|.|TRBV7-2|.
TGTGCCAGCAGCTTCGACTCGACCTACAATGAGCAGTTCTTC
CASSFDSTYNEQFF
>TRBJ2-7|.|TRBV6-5|TRBD2
TGTGCCAGCAGTCCCTCCGGGACTAGTAACGACGAGCAGTACTTC
CASSPSGTSNDEQYF
>TRBJ2-3|.|TRBV4-2|.
TGTGCCAGCAGCCAAAGCCTGGCTAGCGGCACAGATACGCAGTATTTT
CASSQSLASGTDTQYF
>TRBJ2-4|once|TRBV29-1|TRBD1
TGCAGCGGCAGGGGGCGGGAAAACATTCAGTACTTC
CSGRGRENIQYF
>TRBJ1-6|.|TRBV9|.
TGTGCCAGCAGCGCCCCTTCGGGGGGGGTTAGGTCACCCCTCCACTTT
CASSAPSGGVRSPLHF
>TRBJ1-1|once|TRBV6-5|.
TGTGCCAGCACCCTCCTACTGGAGGTTGAAGCTTTCTTT
CASTLLLEVEAFF
>TRBJ2-7|.|TRBV11-3|.
TGTGCCAGCAGCTTAGAAGCGGGCTACGAGCAGTACTTC
CASSLEAGYEQYF
>TRBJ2-7|.|TRBV6-5|TRBD1
TGTGCCACAAAGCCCCGGGACAGGATCTACGAGCAGTACTTC
CATKPRDRIYEQYF
>TRBJ2-6|.|TRBV4-2|TRBD2
TGTGCCCGCAGTCCGGCCCCGGGGGGGGGCCGACTCTCTGGGGCCAACGTCCTGACTTTC
CARSPAPGGGRLSGANVLTF
>TRBJ2-3|.|TRBV7-3|TRBD2
TGTGCCAGCAGTGCCGGGACTAGCGGGAGGGATACGCAGTATTTT
CASSAGTSGRDTQYF
>TRBJ1-1|.|TRBV19|TRBD1
TGTGCCAGTAGGCTCCCGGGACAGGGAGCTGGGAACACTGAAGCTTTCTTT
CASRLPGQGAGNTEAFF
>TRBJ2-5|.|TRBV3-1/TRBV3-2|.
TGTGCCAGCAGCCAAGGGCTCCAAGAGACCCAGTACTTC
CASSQGLQETQYF
>TRBJ1-6|.|TRBV28|.
TGTGCCAGCAGGTTTCCCCGGTTACCCCGTCCAGGCCGTTATAATTCACCCCTCCACTTT
CASRFPRLPRPGRYNSPLHF
>TRBJ2-3|.|TRBV5-6|.
TGTGCCAGCAGCTTGTCGGCGTGGGAGGGCACAGATACGCAGTATTTT
CASSLSAWEGTDTQYF
>TRBJ1-1|.|TRBV3-1/TRBV3-2|.
TGTGCCAGCAGCAGGGGGACTGAAGCTTTCTTT
CASSRGTEAFF
>TRBJ2-7|.|TRBV30|.
TGTGCCTGGAGTGTCTCAGGGGGAGGCGAGCAGTACTTC
CAWSVSGGGEQYF
>TRBJ2-7|.|TRBV28|TRBD1
TGTGCCAGCAGTCCCGGCGGGACAGGGCTGTACGAGCAGTACTTC
CASSPGGTGLYEQYF
>TRBJ1-3|.|TRBV5-5|.
TGTGCCAGCAGCTTAAAGACAAGCGGAAACACCATATATTTT
CASSLKTSGNTIYF
>TRBJ2-3|.|TRBV5-6|TRBD2
TGTGCCAGCAGACTGGGACTAGCGGGGGGGCCAGTTTTAGATACGCAGTATTTT
CASRLGLAGGPVLDTQYF
>TRBJ2-7|once|TRBV12-5|TRBD1
TGTGCTAGTGGTTTGAGCACAGGGGGATTCTACGAGCAGTACTTC
CASGLSTGGFYEQYF
>TRBJ1-4|.|TRBV5-1|TRBD1
TGCGCCAGCAGCCCGGTGCACAGGGGATCGAATGAAAAACTGTTTTTT
CASSPVHRGSNEKLFF
>TRBJ2-1|.|TRBV14|TRBD2
TGTGCCAGCAGCCCCTGGGCGGGAGTTAACAATGAGCAGTTCTTC
CASSPWAGVNNEQFF
>TRBJ1-5|.|TRBV4-1|.
TGCGCCAGCAGCCAAGATCCCGGGGGAAATCAGCCCCAGCATTTT
CASSQDPGGNQPQHF
>TRBJ1-5|.|TRBV6-5|.
TGTGCCAGCAGTCAGGCGGGACCATCAGGGCCCCAGCATTTT
CASSQAGPSGPQHF
>TRBJ1-6|.|TRBV2|TRBD1
TGTGCCAGCAGCTACACCGGGACAGGGTCGGGGTCACCCCTCCACTTT
CASSYTGTGSGSPLHF
>TRBJ2-3|.|TRBV9|TRBD2
TGTGCCAGCAGCGTCCCAATAGCGGGAGCGAGCACAGATACGCAGTATTTT
CASSVPIAGASTDTQYF
>TRBJ1-1|.|TRBV18|.
TGTGCCAGCTCCCCGCAGGGGAACACTGAAGCTTTCTTT
CASSPQGNTEAFF
>TRBJ1-5|.|TRBV19|.
TGTGCCAGTTTAAAAAAACAGGGTTCGAGCAATCAGCCCCAGCATTTT
CASLKKQGSSNQPQHF
>TRBJ2-3|.|TRBV11-2|.
TGTGCCAGCAGCAGGACTTTACAGAGGGATACGCAGTATTTT
CASSRTLQRDTQYF
>TRBJ1-1|.|TRBV18|TRBD1
TGTGCCAGCTCACAAGACAGGGGGCCTGAAGCTTTCTTT
CASSQDRGPEAFF
>TRBJ2-7|.|TRBV20-1|.
TGCAGTGCTAGAGACTACTACGAGCAGTACTTC
CSARDYYEQYF
>TRBJ2-1|.|TRBV3-1/TRBV3-2|TRBD2
TGTGCCAGCAGCCAACCGGGACTAGCGGGGGGGCCGTCCTACAATGAGCAGTTCTTC
CASSQPGLAGGPSYNEQFF
>TRBJ2-7|.|TRBV29-1|TRBD1
TGCAGCGCTCGGACAGGAAGGACCTACGAGCAGTACTTC
CSARTGRTYEQYF
>TRBJ2-1|.|TRBV2|TRBD1
TGTGCCAGTGTAGAGGACAGGCATGGCTACAATGAGCAGTTCTTC
CASVEDRHGYNEQFF
>TRBJ1-2|.|TRBV7-2|TRBD1
TGTGCCAGCAGCGTGACAGGGCTACTATTCTATGGCTACACCTTC
CASSVTGLLFYGYTF
>TRBJ2-3|.|TRBV27|.
TGTGCCAGCCGATTGGCCGGCACAGATACGCAGTATTTT
CASRLAGTDTQYF
>TRBJ2-2|.|TRBV24-1|.
TGTGCCACCAGTGATTTTCCAGGAGGTCGTTCAACCGGGGAGCTGTTTTTT
CATSDFPGGRSTGELFF
>TRBJ1-1|.|TRBV30|TRBD1
TGTGCCTGGATCCGTAAGGGACAGGGTACTCATGCTTTCTTT
CAWIRKGQGTHAFF
>TRBJ1-2|once|TRBV6-4|.
TGTGCCAGCAGTGACTCGGGACTCTCGAGGAAAGACTACACCTTC
CASSDSGLSRKDYTF
>TRBJ2-1|.|TRBV7-7|.
TGTGCTAGCAGCTTGAACAGGGCAATAAATGAGCAGTTCTTC
CASSLNRAINEQFF
>TRBJ1-2|.|TRBV20-1|.
TGCAGTGCGAGCCGGCGGGGTGGCTACACCTTC
CSASRRGGYTF
>TRBJ1-1|.|TRBV28|.
TGTGCCAGCCGGGAGGTGTCCACTGAAGCTTTCTTT
CASREVSTEAFF
>TRBJ1-1|.|TRBV15|TRBD1
TGTGCCACCAGCAGAGAGGGAACAGGGGCGAACACTGAAGCTTTCTTT
CATSREGTGANTEAFF
>TRBJ2-5|.|TRBV7-2|TRBD1
TGTGCCAGCAGCTCTTGGACAGGACCTGAGGGAGAGACCCAGTACTTC
CASSSWTGPEGETQYF
>TRBJ2-7|.|TRBV5-6|TRBD1
TGTGCCAGCAGCTGGACAGGGGCGGCCGAGCAGTACTTC
CASSWTGAAEQYF
>TRBJ1-1|.|TRBV12-3/TRBV12-4|TRBD1
TGTGCCAGCAAGCCCTTCCGGGACAGTGAAGCTTTCTTT
CASKPFRDSEAFF
>TRBJ2-7|.|TRBV7-2|TRBD2
TGTGCCAGCAGCTTAGTTCCAGCGGGGGCCTACGAGCAGTACTTC
CASSLVPAGAYEQYF
>TRBJ2-2|.|TRBV10-3|TRBD2
TGTGCCATCAGTGAGGGGACTAGCGCCACCGGGGAGCTGTTTTTT
CAISEGTSATGELFF
>TRBJ2-1|.|TRBV28|TRBD1
TGTGCCAGCAGACACCTGGAGACAGGGGTGCCCAATGAGCAGTTCTTC
CASRHLETGVPNEQFF
>TRBJ2-7|.|TRBV5-1|.
TGCGCCAGCAGACCGGACTTGAACTACGAGCAGTACTTC
CASRPDLNYEQYF
>TRBJ1-3|.|TRBV5-6|.
TGTGCCAGCAGCTTGGCGGACACCATATATTTT
CASSLADTIYF
>TRBJ2-2|.|TRBV4-1|TRBD1
TGCGCCAGCAGCCAGCCCGGTAGGGGGCAAGGCACCGGGGAGCTGTTTTTT
CASSQPGRGQGTGELFF
>TRBJ2-5|.|TRBV28|.
TGTGCCCATTCCCAGGGGTTCCAAGAGACCCAGTACTTC
CAHSQGFQETQYF
>TRBJ2-7|.|TRBV7-8|TRBD2
TGTGCCAGCAGCTTAGAGGGACTAGCGTCTCCCCGCTCCTACGAGCAGTACTTC
CASSLEGLASPRSYEQYF
>TRBJ2-3|.|TRBV7-2|.
TGTGCCAGCAGCCAGGCCCCCCTCGGTACGCAGTATTTT
CASSQAPLGTQYF